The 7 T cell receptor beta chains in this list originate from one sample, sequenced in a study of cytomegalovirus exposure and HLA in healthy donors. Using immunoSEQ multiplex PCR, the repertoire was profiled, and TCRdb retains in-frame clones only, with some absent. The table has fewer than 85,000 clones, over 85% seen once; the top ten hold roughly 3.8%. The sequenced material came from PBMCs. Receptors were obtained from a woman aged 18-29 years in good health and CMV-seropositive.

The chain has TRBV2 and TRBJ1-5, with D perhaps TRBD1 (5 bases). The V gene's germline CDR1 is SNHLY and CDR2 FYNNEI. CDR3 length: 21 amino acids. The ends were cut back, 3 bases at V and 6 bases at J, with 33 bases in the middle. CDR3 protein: CASSDIALAGPAKKGGQPQHF. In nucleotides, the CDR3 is TGTGCCAGCAGTGACATTGCCCTCGCGGGACCGGCCAAAAAAGGAGGTCAGCCCCAGCATTTT.

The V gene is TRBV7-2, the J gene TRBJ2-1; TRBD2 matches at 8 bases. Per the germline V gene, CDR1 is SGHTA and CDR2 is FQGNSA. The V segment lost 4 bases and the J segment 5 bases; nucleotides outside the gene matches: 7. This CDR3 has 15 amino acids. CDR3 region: CASSSGLVLNNEQFF. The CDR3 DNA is TGTGCCAGCAGCTCGGGACTAGTTCTAAACAATGAGCAGTTCTTC.

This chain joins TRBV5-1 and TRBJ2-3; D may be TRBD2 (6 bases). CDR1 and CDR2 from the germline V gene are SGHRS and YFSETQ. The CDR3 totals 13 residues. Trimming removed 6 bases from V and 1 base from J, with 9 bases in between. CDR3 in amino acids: CASTRRGTDTQYF. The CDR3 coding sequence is TGCGCCAGCACCAGGAGGGGCACAGATACGCAGTATTTT.

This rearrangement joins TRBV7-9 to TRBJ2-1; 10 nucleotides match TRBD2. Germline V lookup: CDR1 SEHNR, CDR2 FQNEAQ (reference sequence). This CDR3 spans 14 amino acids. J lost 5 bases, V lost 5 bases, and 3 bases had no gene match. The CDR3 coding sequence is TGTGCCAGCAGCGCTAGCGGGGGACACAATGAGCAGTTCTTC. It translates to CASSASGGHNEQFF.

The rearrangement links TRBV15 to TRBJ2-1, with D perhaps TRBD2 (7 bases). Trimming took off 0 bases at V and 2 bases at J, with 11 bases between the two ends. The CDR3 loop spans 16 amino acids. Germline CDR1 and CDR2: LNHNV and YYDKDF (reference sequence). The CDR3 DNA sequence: TGTGCCACCAGCAGAGATAGGGGGGGGGCCTACAATGAGCAGTTCTTC. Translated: CATSRDRGGAYNEQFF.

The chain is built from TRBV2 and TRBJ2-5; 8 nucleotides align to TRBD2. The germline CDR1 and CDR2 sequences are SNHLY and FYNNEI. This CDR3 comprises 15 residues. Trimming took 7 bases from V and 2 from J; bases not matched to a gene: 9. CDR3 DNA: TGTGCCAGCACCCGAGATAGCGGGGTACAAGAGACCCAGTACTTC. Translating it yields CASTRDSGVQETQYF.

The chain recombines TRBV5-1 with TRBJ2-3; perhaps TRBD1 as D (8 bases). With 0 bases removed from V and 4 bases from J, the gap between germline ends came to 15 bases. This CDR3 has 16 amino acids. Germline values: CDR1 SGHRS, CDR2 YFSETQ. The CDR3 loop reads CASSLDRGGRSDTQYF. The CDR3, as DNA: TGCGCCAGCAGCTTGGACAGGGGGGGTCGGTCAGATACGCAGTATTTT.